This T cell receptor beta chain was recovered during a study of spatial heterogeneity in lung cancer. Each CDR3 protein gets one entry after TCRdb re-called the 5' RACE reads with MiXCR. The data show some 120,000 distinct CDR3 sequences, 9.5% to 15% seen once. This clonotype has more than one count but fewer than ten. V gave up 9 bases and J gave up 2 bases, with 17 bases separating them. The CDR3 covers 14 residues. Germline V gene sequence: CDR1 MDHEN, CDR2 SYDVKM. Time point reported: blood at routine non-recurrence follow-up after resection. Whole RNA, isolated from tumor, nontumor lung or frozen PBMC, was sequenced without prior sorting.

The chain has TRBV28 and TRBJ2-7; tentatively, D is TRBD1 or TRBD2 (6 bases each). This sequence was found in a male donor with early-stage non-small cell lung cancer. Sequenced material: PBMCs, taken at follow-up. In nucleotides, the CDR3 is TGTGCCAGTCGTAGTCTTGGGGGGCCCTACGAGCAGTACTTC. Amino acids: CASRSLGGPYEQYF. Using reference TRBV28 and TRBJ2-7 for the parts outside the CDR3, the full variable domain is DVKVTQSSRYLVKRTGEKVFLECVQDMDHENMFWYRQDPGLGLRLIYFSYDVKMKEKGDIPEGYSVSREKKERFSLILESASTNQTSMYLCASRSLGGPYEQYFGPGTRLTVT.